This T cell receptor (beta chain) was retrieved from a study of T cells in Graves' hyperthyroidism and ophthalmopathy. CDR3 length: 14 amino acids. Germline V gives CDR1 SGHRS, CDR2 YFSETQ. V was clipped by 4 bases and J by 4 bases, with 14 bases between them. Absence of ophthalmopathy progression within 18 months defined stable Graves' hyperthyroidism. Used for diagnoses were clinical symptoms, serum thyroxine and TRAb, thyroid ultrasound and orbital computed tomography. Whole-study findings and limits: The model made its ophthalmopathy prediction, and onset followed a median about 6 months later.

There are many counts of this clonotype. Its antigen remains unidentified. Amplification targeted TCR beta CDR3 regions from RNA transcripts. Carried out on the TCR CDR3, a first-round RT-PCR used the HTBI primer set. TCRdb fed the multiplex PCR reads into MiXCR, producing one record per CDR3 protein. Of roughly 200,000 distinct CDR3 sequences detected, 15% to 20% appear once; the ten largest clones hold around 43%. The chain employs TRBV5-1 and TRBJ1-2; D is unresolved. Sample: blood. The source is a man aged 35 to 55 with Graves' hyperthyroidism. CDR3 amino acids: CASSAGPQSYGYTF. The CDR3 coding sequence is TGCGCCAGCAGCGCCGGCCCCCAAAGCTATGGCTACACCTTC.